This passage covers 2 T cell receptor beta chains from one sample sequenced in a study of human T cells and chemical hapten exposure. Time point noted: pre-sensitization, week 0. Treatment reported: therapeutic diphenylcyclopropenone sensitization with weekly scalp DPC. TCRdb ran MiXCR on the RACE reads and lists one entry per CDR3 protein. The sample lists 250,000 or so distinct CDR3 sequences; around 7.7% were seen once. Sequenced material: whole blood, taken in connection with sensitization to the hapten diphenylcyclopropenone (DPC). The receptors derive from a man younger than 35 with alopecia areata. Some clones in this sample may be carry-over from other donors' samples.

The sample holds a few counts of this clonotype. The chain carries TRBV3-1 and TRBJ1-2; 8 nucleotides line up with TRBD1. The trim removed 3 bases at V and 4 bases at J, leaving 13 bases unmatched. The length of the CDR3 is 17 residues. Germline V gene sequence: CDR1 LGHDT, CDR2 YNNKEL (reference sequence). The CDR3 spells CASSHLIIRTGSYGYTF. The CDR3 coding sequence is TGTGCCAGCAGCCATCTGATAATTCGGACAGGGTCCTATGGCTACACCTTC.

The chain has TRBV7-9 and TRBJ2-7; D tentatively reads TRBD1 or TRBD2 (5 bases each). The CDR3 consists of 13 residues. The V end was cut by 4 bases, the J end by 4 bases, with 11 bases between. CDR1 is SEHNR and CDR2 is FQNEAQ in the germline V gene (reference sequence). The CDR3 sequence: CASSSGRIYEQYF. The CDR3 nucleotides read TGTGCCAGCAGCTCGGGACGGATTTACGAGCAGTACTTC. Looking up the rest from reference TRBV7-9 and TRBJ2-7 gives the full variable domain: DTGVSQNPRHKITKRGQNVTFRCDPISEHNRLYWYRQTLGQGPEFLTYFQNEAQLEKSRLLSDRFSAERPKGSFSTLEIQRTEQGDSAMYLCASSSGRIYEQYFGPGTRLTVT.